This TCR beta chain was obtained from a study of T cells after yellow fever vaccination. Study summary: Those fractions that held only low numbers of cells were prepared using the SMART-Seq v4 Ultra Low Input RNA kit. Study results and limitations: Most clones from primary vaccination resurfaced after the booster (96% CD4, approximately 88% CD8). Weaker in magnitude, the secondary response showed a faster peak on day 5 versus 15.

This clonotype was observed a few times. The target antigen is unknown. The study made its TCR cDNA through 5'RACE template switching. That step introduced a universal primer site along with UMIs. From the 5' RACE reads, TCRdb called clonotypes with MiXCR, one entry per CDR3 protein. The repertoire holds 450,000 to 550,000 distinct CDR3 sequences, with 15% to 20% as singletons. CDR1 is SQVTM, CDR2 ANQGSEA, per germline. The CDR3 length is 12 residues. Trimming left V 5 bases short and J 0 bases short, with 7 bases between. The chain combines TRBV29-1 with TRBJ1-1, with no clear D. The sequences come from PBMCs, collected 15 days after the yellow fever booster vaccination. The clonotype was recovered from a man under 40 who received the YFV17D yellow fever vaccine. The CDR3 nucleotides are TGCAGCGTTAGCGGGGTGAACACTGAAGCTTTCTTT. Translation gives CSVSGVNTEAFF.